This T cell receptor (beta chain) was captured by sequencing in a study of T cell repertoires in cytomegalovirus infection (dated by TCRdb to between 2017 and 2020). A note on the overall study: Donor HLA type was relevant to the analysis, because carriage of CMV infection together with the matching HLA type was indicated by public TCR beta signatures. What the work shows at the level of the full study, not this receptor alone: The ex vivo response was dominated by HLA-C-restricted CMV-specific TCR beta clonotypes, and the single most frequent clonotype in two of eight donors was supplied by these HLA-C-restricted clonotypes. In both this cohort and an independent cohort of several hundred donors, the cumulative frequency of public TCR beta family members distinguished carriers of CMV infection plus the relevant HLA type.

Spanning cysteine to phenylalanine, the CDR3 consists of 15 amino acids. The only DNA kept is the CDR3, 45 bases in frame from the first base. TCRdb shows the sequencer as Illumina HiSeq 1500. TCRdb trimmed public reads at Q25 via fastp, called clones via MiXCR and kept in-frame beta chains. Rows with a matching CDR3 protein are joined into one entry that keeps the most common DNA and genes. The sample table holds just under 550,000 distinct CDR3 sequences, of which 26% were seen once. The ten biggest clones cover about 13% of the sample. Details on this clonotype: The antigen this receptor binds is unknown. A read error may produce the germline difference seen at one junction end.

The clonotype was recovered from a human donor in good health (CMV status not recorded). Some clones in this sample may be carry-over from other donors' samples. What was sequenced was PBMCs. In this chain, TRBV12-3 or TRBV12-4 is recombined with TRBJ1-5; possibly the D gene is TRBD1, per 5 matching bases. The CDR3 reads CASGFEGHSNQPQHF. The nucleotide sequence is given as TGTGCCAGCGGTTTTGAGGGGCATAGCAATCAGCCCCAGCATTTT.